Below are 6 T cell receptor beta chains sequenced from a single sample in a study of cytomegalovirus exposure and HLA in healthy donors. The protocol was immunoSEQ multiplex PCR, while the TCRdb copy is restricted to in-frame clones and leaves out a portion. The data show 110,000 or so clones, around 82% seen once. Sequencing was performed on PBMCs. The receptor set was obtained from a woman between 18 and 30 years old in good health and CMV-seronegative.

V is TRBV28 and J is TRBJ1-5, with TRBD1 matching over 9 bases. V was pared by 4 bases and J by 0 bases, with 10 bases of the junction left unmatched. Germline CDR1 reads MDHEN; CDR2 reads SYDVKM. CDR3 length equals 18 residues. CDR3 in DNA: TGTGCCAGCAGTTCCCCGGGACAGGGCGCGTATAGCAATCAGCCCCAGCATTTT. The encoded protein is CASSSPGQGAYSNQPQHF.

This rearrangement joins TRBV2 to TRBJ2-1; 11 nucleotides line up with TRBD2. This CDR3 is built from 15 residues. Trimming at V came to 4 bases and at J to 4 bases, leaving 3 bases not matched to a gene. CDR1 is SNHLY, CDR2 FYNNEI, per germline. The CDR3 loop reads CASSAVAGGYNEQFF. The DNA for the CDR3 is TGTGCCAGCAGTGCTGTAGCGGGGGGGTACAATGAGCAGTTCTTC.

CDR3 residues: CASSFTYEQYF. The DNA for the CDR3 is TGTGCCAGCAGCTTCACCTACGAGCAGTACTTC. V is TRBV7-9 and J is TRBJ2-7; D remains unclear. CDR3 length equals 11 residues. Trimming took 3 bases from V and 2 from J, leaving 2 bases between them. The germline CDR1 and CDR2 sequences are SEHNR and FQNEAQ (reference sequence).

The chain combines TRBV20-1 with TRBJ2-1; D not certain. The germline CDR1 and CDR2 sequences are DFQATT and SNEGSKA (reference sequence). This CDR3 is built from 11 residues. V lost 0 bases and J 9 bases, leaving 6 bases between the germline ends. This CDR3 is CSARDLGEQFF. CDR3 coding DNA: TGCAGTGCTAGAGATCTCGGTGAGCAGTTCTTC.

The chain uses TRBV18 and TRBJ2-1, with a possible D match to TRBD1 (5 bases). V gave up 3 bases and J gave up 8 bases, with 8 bases separating them. CDR1 and CDR2 from the germline V gene are KGHSH and LQKENI. The CDR3 is 12 residues long. The DNA of the CDR3 is TGTGCCAGCTCACCGTCAGGGTATGAGCAGTTCTTC. Protein sequence: CASSPSGYEQFF.

The chain combines TRBV30 with TRBJ1-6; 8 nucleotides match TRBD1. CDR1 and CDR2 (germline): GTSNPN, SVGIG (reference sequence). The CDR3 runs to 13 residues. The ends lost 2 bases at V and 9 bases at J; junction bases unmatched: 3. The CDR3 region has the DNA TGTGCCTGGAGTCCAACAGGGGGTTCACCCCTCCACTTT. It yields the protein CAWSPTGGSPLHF. Supplemented by reference TRBV30 and TRBJ1-6, the full variable domain reads SQTIHQWPATLVQPVGSPLSLECTVEGTSNPNLYWYRQAAGRGLQLLFYSVGIGQISSEVPQNLSASRPQDRQFILSSKKLLLSDSGFYLCAWSPTGGSPLHFGNGTRLTVT.